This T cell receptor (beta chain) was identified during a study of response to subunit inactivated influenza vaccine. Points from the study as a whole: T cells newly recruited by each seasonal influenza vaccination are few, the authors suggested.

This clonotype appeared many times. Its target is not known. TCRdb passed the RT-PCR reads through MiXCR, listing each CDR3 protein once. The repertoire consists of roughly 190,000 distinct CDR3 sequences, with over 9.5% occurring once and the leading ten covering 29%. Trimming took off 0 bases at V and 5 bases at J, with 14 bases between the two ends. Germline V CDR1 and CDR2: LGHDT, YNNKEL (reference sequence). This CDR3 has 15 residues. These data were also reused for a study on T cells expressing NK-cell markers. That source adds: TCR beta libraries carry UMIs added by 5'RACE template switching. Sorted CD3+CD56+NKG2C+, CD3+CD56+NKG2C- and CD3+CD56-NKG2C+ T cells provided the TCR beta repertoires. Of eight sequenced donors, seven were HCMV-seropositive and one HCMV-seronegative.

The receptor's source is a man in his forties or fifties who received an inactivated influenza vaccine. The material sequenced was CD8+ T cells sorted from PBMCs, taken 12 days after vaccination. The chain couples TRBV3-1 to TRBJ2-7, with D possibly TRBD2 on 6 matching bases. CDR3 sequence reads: CASSQELRELDEQYF. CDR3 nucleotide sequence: TGTGCCAGCAGCCAAGAACTCCGGGAGTTAGACGAGCAGTACTTC.